This T cell receptor (beta chain) appears in the sequencing data of a study of shared clonotypes between healthy human individuals (TCRdb year 2020). For the wider study: The cohort included three men and a couple of women between 18 and 49 years of age. For each donor, CD4 naive and CD4 memory were each given three plates, CD8 naive was given two plates, and CD8 memory was given one plate. The study deeply sequenced blood TCR repertoires of 5 or 6 healthy adults to estimate repertoire size and the extent of clonotype sharing between individuals. Per donor, leukapheresis produced somewhere between about 0.8 and 9.5 billion PBMCs. Different laboratories and diverse techniques were used to prepare libraries and sequence TCR repertoires, to increase sequencing depth and limit assay-specific biases. What the study reported, not specific to this receptor: Pairwise subsampling led to the expectation that sequencing depth would affect the degree of clonotype sharing among donors. Compared with non-shared clonotypes, the clonotypes found in all four sorted-subset donors had higher generation probabilities. Naive subsets generally had larger estimated clonotype richness than memory subsets. Sampling was limited to blood, and TCR repertoires in tissue likely differ from TCR repertoires in blood. Sharing across several donors was observed for around 5% of naive CD4, over 3% of naive CD8, over 2% of memory CD4, and less than 0.45% of memory CD8 clonotypes. Incomplete sequencing was indicated by rarefaction of sorted-subset datasets, despite the large sequencing depth. Because the study included only a small number of donors, the genetic and exposure-history diversity represented was limited.

CD8 naive samples were obtained by positive selection for CCR7 among CD45RO-negative cells, yielding a CD45RA+CCR7+ population from which TemRA cells were excluded. Healthy HIV-negative adults with no recently reported acute infections or vaccinations were included as donors. All donors were Caucasian adults living in Nashville, Tennessee, USA. Blood was obtained by leukapheresis, after which PBMCs were separated by Ficoll-Histopaque density gradient centrifugation and cryopreserved in liquid nitrogen vapor phase. Purity and quantity of every magnetically sorted T cell population were checked by analytical flow cytometry. Genomic DNA was isolated from every sorted fraction and measured by UV absorbance on a Nanodrop 2000c. A remark on this clone: Its antigen target is currently unknown. Base qualities are missing; no much larger clone stands one base away.

TCR CDR3 regions were amplified from genomic DNA by multiplex PCR using the deep immunoSEQ assay. Extracted genomic DNA from each cell subset was spread evenly across all wells of several immunoSEQ 96-well plates, with each plate serving as a replicate. For sorted subsets, around 200 ng genomic DNA, equal to 25,000 to 35,000 T cell genomes, was loaded into each replicate PCR. The purified libraries were quantified using a Qubit 3.0 fluorometer, sized with a Bioanalyzer 2100, and then quantified again using the KAPA Library Quantification kit. Every immunoSEQ 96-well plate was sequenced on a separate single-read 150-cycle Illumina NextSeq 550 flow cell. Regarding the original processing steps: Because the immunoSEQ output included only junctional sequences and no quality scores, the filtering could not be the same as the filtering used for full-length reads. To assign V/J genes and CDR3, sequences were annotated using PyIR, a Python wrapper for IgBLAST v1.9, with IMGT germline references. Reads were removed for weak V/J assignments (E-value above 1e-6), missing CDR3, stop codons, out-of-frame junctions, or ambiguous translated residues. V3J clonotypes were defined as sequences sharing an identical inferred V gene, J gene, and CDR3 amino acid sequence. The percentage overlap between two repertoires was calculated by dividing the number of shared unique clonotypes by the size of the smaller repertoire. Three approaches were used to assess repertoire richness: RTK rarefaction, the Chao1 estimator, and Recon v2.1 estimates of unobserved clonotypes. Generation probabilities were computed with OLGA for all TCRbeta clonotypes obtained by the gDNA method from several donors. This immuneACCESS table, as held by TCRdb, lists in-frame sequences with V and J called but not all clones. Of the missing ones, under half trace to an unresolved V gene in checked studies; the others have no known cause. V, J and clone size are taken as reported in that table, and D and trimming were inferred from the DNA itself. In this sample the table shows roughly 1,800,000 clones, over 85% of which occur a single time. The ten largest clones take up under 1.5% of the sample.

The germline ends are 23 bases apart after V is trimmed by 7 bases and J by 6 bases. The CDR3 measures 16 amino acids from cysteine to phenylalanine. Solely the CDR3 DNA is kept, with 48 bases framed from the first base. According to the germline V gene, CDR1 reads MDHEN and CDR2 reads SYDVKM. The TCR originated in a man aged 18 to 29 in good health. The chain uses TRBV28 and TRBJ2-3; no D gene can be assigned with confidence. Sequences were obtained from naive CD8+ T cells sorted from blood. What this sample's cell subset or site label stands for: CD45RA+CCR7+. The nucleotides read TGTGCCAGCACCTTATACCCTCATGAAATAGGGGATACGCAGTATTTT. Its amino acids are CASTLYPHEIGDTQYF.